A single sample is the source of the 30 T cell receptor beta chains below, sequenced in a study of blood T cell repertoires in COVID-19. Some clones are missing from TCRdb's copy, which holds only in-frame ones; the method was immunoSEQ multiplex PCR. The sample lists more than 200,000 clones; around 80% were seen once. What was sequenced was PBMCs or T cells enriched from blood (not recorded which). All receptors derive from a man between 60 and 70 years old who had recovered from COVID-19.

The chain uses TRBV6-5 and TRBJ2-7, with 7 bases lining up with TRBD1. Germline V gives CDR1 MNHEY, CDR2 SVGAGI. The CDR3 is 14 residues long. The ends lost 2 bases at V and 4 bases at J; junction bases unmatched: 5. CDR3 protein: CASSYPGQRYEQYF. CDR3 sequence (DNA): TGTGCCAGCAGTTACCCGGGACAGCGGTACGAGCAGTACTTC.

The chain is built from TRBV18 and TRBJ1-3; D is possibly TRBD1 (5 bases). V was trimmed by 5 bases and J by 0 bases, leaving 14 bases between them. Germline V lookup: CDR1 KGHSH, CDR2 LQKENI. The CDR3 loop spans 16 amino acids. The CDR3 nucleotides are TGTGCCAGCTCAGGGGCAGGACCTCTCTCTGGAAACACCATATATTTT. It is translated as CASSGAGPLSGNTIYF.

The CDR3: CASSFKRGSTDTQYF. CDR3 nucleotides: TGCGCCAGCAGCTTCAAGCGGGGGAGCACAGATACGCAGTATTTT. The rearrangement joins TRBV5-1 to TRBJ2-3, with 8 bases identical to TRBD2. This CDR3 is 15 amino acids long. The ends lost 2 bases at V and 0 bases at J; junction bases unmatched: 2. CDR1 is SGHRS and CDR2 is YFSETQ in the germline V gene.

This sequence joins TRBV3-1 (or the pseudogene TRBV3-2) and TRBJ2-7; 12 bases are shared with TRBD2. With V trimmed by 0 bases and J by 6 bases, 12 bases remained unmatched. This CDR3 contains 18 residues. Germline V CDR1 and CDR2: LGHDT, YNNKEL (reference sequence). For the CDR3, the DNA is TGTGCCAGCAGCCAAGATGGCCTAGCGGGGGGGAATGGGCCCGAGCAGTACTTC. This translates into CASSQDGLAGGNGPEQYF.

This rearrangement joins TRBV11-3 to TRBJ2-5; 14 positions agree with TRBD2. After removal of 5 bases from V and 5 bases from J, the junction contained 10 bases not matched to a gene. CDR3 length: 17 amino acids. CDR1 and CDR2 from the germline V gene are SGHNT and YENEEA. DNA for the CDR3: TGTGCCAGCAGCCTAGGGACTAGCGGGGGTGGGGGCGAGACCCAGTACTTC. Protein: CASSLGTSGGGGETQYF.

CDR3 in DNA: TGCGCCAGCAGTGATCTTGGCAATCAGCCCCAGCATTTT. Its translation is CASSDLGNQPQHF. The chain carries TRBV10-2 and TRBJ1-5, with D uncertain. Germline CDR1 is WSHSY and CDR2 is SAAADI. There are 13 residues in the CDR3. V was clipped by 3 bases and J by 2 bases, with 5 bases between them.

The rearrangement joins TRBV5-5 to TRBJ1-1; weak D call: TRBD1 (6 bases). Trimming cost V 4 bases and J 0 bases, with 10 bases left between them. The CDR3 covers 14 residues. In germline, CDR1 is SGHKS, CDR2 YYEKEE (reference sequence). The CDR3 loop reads CASSKQGMNTEAFF. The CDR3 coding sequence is TGTGCCAGCAGCAAACAGGGCATGAACACTGAAGCTTTCTTT.

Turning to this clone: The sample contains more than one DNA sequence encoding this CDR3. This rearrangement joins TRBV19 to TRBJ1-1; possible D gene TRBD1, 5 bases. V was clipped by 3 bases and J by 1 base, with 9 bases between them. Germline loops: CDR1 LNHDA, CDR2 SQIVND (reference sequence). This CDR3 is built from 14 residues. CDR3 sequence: CASSIQGPNTEAFF. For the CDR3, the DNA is TGTGCCAGTAGTATCCAGGGCCCGAACACTGAAGCTTTCTTT.

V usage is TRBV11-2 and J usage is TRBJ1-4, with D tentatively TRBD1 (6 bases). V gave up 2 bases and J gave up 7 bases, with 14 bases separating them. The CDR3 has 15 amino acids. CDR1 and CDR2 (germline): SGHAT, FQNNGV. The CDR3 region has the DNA TGTGCCAGCAGCTTAACTGGGACAAGATCTGAAAAACTGTTTTTT. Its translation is CASSLTGTRSEKLFF.

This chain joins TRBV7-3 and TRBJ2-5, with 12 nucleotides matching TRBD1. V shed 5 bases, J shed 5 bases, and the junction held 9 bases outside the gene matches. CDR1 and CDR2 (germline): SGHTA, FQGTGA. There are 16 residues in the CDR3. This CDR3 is CASSPRDRGRGETQYF. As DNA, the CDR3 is TGTGCCAGCAGCCCCAGGGACAGGGGGCGGGGGGAGACCCAGTACTTC.

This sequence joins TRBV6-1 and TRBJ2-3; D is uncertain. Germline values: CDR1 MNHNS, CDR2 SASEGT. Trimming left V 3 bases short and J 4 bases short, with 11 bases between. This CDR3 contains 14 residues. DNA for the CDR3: TGTGCCAGCAGTGAGTCACACCCTGCAGATACGCAGTATTTT. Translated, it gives CASSESHPADTQYF.

The CDR3 DNA reads TGCGCCAGCAGCAGCGGGACTAGCGGGGGGTCCTTCACAGATACGCAGTATTTT. Protein: CASSSGTSGGSFTDTQYF. The chain links TRBV5-1 to TRBJ2-3; TRBD2 matches at 15 bases. The CDR3 is 18 amino acids. The V gene's germline CDR1 is SGHRS and CDR2 YFSETQ. V gave up 4 bases and J gave up 2 bases; unmatched junction bases: 8.

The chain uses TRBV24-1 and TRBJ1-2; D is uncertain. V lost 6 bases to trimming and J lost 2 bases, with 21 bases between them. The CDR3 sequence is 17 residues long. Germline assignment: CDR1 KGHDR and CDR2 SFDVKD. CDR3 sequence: CATSQTDEARGNYGYTF. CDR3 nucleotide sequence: TGTGCCACCAGTCAAACGGACGAGGCTCGCGGGAACTATGGCTACACCTTC.

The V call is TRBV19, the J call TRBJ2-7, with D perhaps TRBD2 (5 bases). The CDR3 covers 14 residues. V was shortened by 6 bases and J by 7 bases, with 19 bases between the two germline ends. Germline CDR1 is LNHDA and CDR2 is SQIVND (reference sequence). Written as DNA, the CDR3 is TGTGCCAGTAGCCCTACAGTGGAGACGGGGGAGCAGTACTTC. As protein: CASSPTVETGEQYF.

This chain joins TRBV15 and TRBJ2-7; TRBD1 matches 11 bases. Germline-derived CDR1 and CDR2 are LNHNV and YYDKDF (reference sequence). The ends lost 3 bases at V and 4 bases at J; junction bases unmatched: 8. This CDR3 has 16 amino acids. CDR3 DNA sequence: TGTGCCACCAGCAGGCCCCCGGGACAGGGGGATTACGAGCAGTACTTC. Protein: CATSRPPGQGDYEQYF.

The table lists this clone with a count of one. In DNA, the CDR3 is TGTGCCAGCAGCTTAGTTAGGGGAGGGGAGTACGAGCAGTACTTC. This gives the protein CASSLVRGGEYEQYF. The gene calls are TRBV7-8 and TRBJ2-7, with 7 bases fitting TRBD2. The junction had 7 bases not matched to a gene; V was cut back by 1 base and J by 4 bases. Germline V gene data show CDR1 as SGHVS and CDR2 as FQNEAQ. The CDR3 has 15 amino acids.

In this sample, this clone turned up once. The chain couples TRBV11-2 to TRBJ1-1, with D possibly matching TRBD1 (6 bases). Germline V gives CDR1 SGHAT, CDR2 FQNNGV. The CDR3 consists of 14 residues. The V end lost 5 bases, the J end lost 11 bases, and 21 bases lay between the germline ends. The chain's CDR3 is CASSPGATGGPAFF. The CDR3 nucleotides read TGTGCCAGCAGCCCAGGGGCAACCGGGGGGCCGGCTTTCTTT.

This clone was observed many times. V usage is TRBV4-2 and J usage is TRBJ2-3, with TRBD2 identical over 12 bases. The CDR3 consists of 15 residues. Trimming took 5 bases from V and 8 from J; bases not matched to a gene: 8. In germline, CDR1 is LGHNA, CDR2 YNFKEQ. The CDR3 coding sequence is TGTGCCAGCAGCACACTAGCGGGGGGTGGGAGTACGCAGTATTTT. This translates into CASSTLAGGGSTQYF.

CDR3 bases: TGTGCCAGTAGTATAGGATGGAGCTCCTACGAGCAGTACTTC. It is translated as CASSIGWSSYEQYF. The gene calls are TRBV19 and TRBJ2-7; D remains ambiguous. The germline CDR1 and CDR2 sequences are LNHDA and SQIVND (reference sequence). CDR3 length equals 14 residues. V was trimmed by 1 base and J by 0 bases, leaving 7 bases between them.

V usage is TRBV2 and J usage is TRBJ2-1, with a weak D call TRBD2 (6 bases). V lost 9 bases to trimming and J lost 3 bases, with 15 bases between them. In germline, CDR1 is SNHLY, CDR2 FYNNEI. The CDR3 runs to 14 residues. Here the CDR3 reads CASRWRGVYNEQFF. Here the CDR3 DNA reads TGTGCCAGTCGTTGGCGGGGTGTCTACAATGAGCAGTTCTTC.

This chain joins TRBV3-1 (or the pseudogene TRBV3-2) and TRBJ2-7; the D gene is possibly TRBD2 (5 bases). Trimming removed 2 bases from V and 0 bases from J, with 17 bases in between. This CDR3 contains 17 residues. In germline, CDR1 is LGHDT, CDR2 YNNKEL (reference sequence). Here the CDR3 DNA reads TGTGCCAGCAGCCAACCCTCGGGATGGGCGAGCTCCTACGAGCAGTACTTC. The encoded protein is CASSQPSGWASSYEQYF.

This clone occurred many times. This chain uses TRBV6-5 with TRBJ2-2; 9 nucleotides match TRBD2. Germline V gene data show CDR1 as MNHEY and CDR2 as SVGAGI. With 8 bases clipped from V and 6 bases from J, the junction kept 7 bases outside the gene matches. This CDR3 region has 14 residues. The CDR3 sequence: CASERGGAAGELFF. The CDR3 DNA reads TGTGCCAGCGAACGCGGGGGGGCTGCCGGGGAGCTGTTTTTT.

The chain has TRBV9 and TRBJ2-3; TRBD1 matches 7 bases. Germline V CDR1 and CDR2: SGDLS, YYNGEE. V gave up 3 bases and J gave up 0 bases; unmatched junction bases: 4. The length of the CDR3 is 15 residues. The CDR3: CASSADRISTDTQYF. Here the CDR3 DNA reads TGTGCCAGCAGCGCGGACAGGATTAGCACAGATACGCAGTATTTT. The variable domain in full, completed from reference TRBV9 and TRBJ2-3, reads DSGVTQTPKHLITATGQRVTLRCSPRSGDLSVYWYQQSLDQGLQFLIQYYNGEERAKGNILERFSAQQFPDLHSELNLSSLELGDSALYFCASSADRISTDTQYFGPGTRLTVL.

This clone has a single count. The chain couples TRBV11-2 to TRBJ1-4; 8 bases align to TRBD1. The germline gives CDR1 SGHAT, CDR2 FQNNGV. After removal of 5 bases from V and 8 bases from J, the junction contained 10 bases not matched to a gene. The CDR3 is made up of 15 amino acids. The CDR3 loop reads CASSIRQGAWEKLFF. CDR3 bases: TGTGCCAGCAGCATCCGCCAGGGGGCTTGGGAAAAACTGTTTTTT.

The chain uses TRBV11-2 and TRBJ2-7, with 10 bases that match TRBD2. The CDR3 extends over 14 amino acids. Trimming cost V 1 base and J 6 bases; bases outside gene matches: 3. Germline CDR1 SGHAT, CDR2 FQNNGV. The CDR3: CASSLVSSGGEQYF. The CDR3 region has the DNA TGTGCCAGCAGCTTAGTTTCTAGCGGGGGCGAGCAGTACTTC.

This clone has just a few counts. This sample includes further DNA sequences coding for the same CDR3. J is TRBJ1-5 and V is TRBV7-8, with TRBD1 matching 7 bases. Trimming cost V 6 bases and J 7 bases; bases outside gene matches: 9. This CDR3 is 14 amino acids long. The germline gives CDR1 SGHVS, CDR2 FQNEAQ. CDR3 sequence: CASSLDRADQPQHF. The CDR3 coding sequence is TGTGCCAGCAGTCTAGACAGGGCGGACCAGCCCCAGCATTTT.

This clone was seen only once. The CDR3 nucleotides are TGTGCCACCAGTGATCCTAGTAGAGGTGAGCAGTTCTTC. Amino acids: CATSDPSRGEQFF. V and J are TRBV24-1 and TRBJ2-1; D is ambiguous. V lost 3 bases to trimming and J lost 9 bases, with 11 bases between them. The CDR3 totals 13 residues. Germline lookup yields CDR1 KGHDR and CDR2 SFDVKD.

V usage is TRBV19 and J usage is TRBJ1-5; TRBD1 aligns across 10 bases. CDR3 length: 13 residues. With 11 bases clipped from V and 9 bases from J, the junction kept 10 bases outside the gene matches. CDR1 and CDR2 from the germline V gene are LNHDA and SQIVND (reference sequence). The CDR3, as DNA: TGTGCCTCGGACAGGGGGACCTTAACGCCCCAGCATTTT. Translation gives CASDRGTLTPQHF.

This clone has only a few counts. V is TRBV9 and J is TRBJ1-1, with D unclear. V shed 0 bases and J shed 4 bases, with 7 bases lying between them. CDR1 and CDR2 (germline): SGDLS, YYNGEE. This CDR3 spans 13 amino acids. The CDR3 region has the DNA TGTGCCAGCAGCGTAGGGGCCCCCACTGAAGCTTTCTTT. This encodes CASSVGAPTEAFF.

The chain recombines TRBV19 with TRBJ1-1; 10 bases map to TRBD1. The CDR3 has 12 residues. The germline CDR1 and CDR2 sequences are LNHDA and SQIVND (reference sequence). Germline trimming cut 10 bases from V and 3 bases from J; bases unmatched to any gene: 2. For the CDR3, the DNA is TGTGCCACCGGGACAGGGGACACTGAAGCTTTCTTT. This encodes CATGTGDTEAFF.